This T cell receptor (beta chain) is drawn from a study of PD-L1 blockade in urothelial cancer. Looking at the study overall: Patients went on atezolizumab in about 2014, receiving 1,200 mg intravenously every 3 weeks. Investigators checked blood 3 weeks (second dose) and 6 weeks after treatment start. T cell content in blood samples showed a median of around 140,000.

This CDR3 region has 15 residues. The germline V gene has CDR1 SGHRS and CDR2 YFSETQ. Trimming took 0 bases from V and 4 from J, leaving 14 bases between them. This table comes from immunoSEQ multiplex PCR, and its TCRdb copy is limited to in-frame clones, with some not included. This sample yields 65,000 to 90,000 clones, of which about four fifths are seen a single time; 9% to 9.5% belongs to the top ten. Noted time point: pretreatment peripheral blood. The rearrangement uses TRBV5-1 and TRBJ2-7; D perhaps matches TRBD1 (7 bases). The source is a woman in her 70s with urothelial cancer. Sequenced material: PBMCs, taken around atezolizumab (anti-PD-L1) treatment. The CDR3 bases are TGCGCCAGCAGCTTGGCCTACAGGGGAGGTTACGAGCAGTACTTC. Protein: CASSLAYRGGYEQYF.